This entry is about one T cell receptor (beta chain). No antigen is known for it. This sample stems from a study of T cell repertoires in cytomegalovirus infection. Study in general: HLA-C-restricted CMV epitopes, recently identified, and well-studied HLA-B-restricted ones were used by the study. It can be stated that public TCR beta signatures indicated CMV infection as well as a matching HLA type.

Study outcomes and limitations: Dominating the ex vivo response were HLA-C-restricted CMV-specific TCR beta clonotypes. Pooled public TCR beta family frequency picked out CMV carriers with the relevant HLA.

CDR3 length: 14 amino acids. The V end lost 1 base, the J end lost 9 bases, and 10 bases lay between the germline ends. MiXCR, run by TCRdb on the reads, gives a single entry per CDR3 protein. The sample yields hundreds of thousands of distinct CDR3 sequences, roughly 33% seen once. This rearrangement joins TRBV12-3 or TRBV12-4 to TRBJ1-6; D gene ambiguous. The origin of this receptor is a human donor in good health (CMV status not recorded). Some clones in this sample may be carry-over from other donors' samples. The sequences come from cultured PBMCs, collected from culture after CMV antigen stimulation. The CDR3 bases are TGTGCCAGCAGTTTAGACTATAGCGGTTCACCCCTCCACTTT. Amino acids: CASSLDYSGSPLHF.